The T cell receptor (beta chain) described here comes from a study of CD8 T cells in Susac syndrome. Germline V gives CDR1 SNHLY, CDR2 FYNNEI. The CDR3 covers 14 residues. The ends were cut back, 6 bases at V and 5 bases at J, with 16 bases in the middle. From blood CD8+ and CD4+ T cells, the TCR beta chain was sequenced. The multiple sclerosis controls, all treatment-naive patients, had relapsing-remitting disease that was stable or active. CD8+ and CD4+ T cells were negatively isolated; TEMRA cells were FACS-enriched. Random hexamers were used to reverse transcribe the RNA input (roughly 0.5 to 1 ug). TCR beta CDR3 was amplified by immunoSEQ covering 54 Vbeta and 13 Jbeta. TCRdb passed the immunoSEQ multiplex PCR reads through MiXCR, listing each CDR3 protein once. The data hold about 200,000 distinct CDR3 sequences, with 95% observed a single time.

This TCR came from a human donor with multiple sclerosis. Sample: CD4+ T cells from PBMCs. The genes are TRBV2 and TRBJ2-5; D is possibly TRBD1 (6 bases). CDR3 region: CASSSERGTETQYF. The CDR3, as DNA: TGTGCCAGCAGCTCAGAGAGGGGGACGGAGACCCAGTACTTC.